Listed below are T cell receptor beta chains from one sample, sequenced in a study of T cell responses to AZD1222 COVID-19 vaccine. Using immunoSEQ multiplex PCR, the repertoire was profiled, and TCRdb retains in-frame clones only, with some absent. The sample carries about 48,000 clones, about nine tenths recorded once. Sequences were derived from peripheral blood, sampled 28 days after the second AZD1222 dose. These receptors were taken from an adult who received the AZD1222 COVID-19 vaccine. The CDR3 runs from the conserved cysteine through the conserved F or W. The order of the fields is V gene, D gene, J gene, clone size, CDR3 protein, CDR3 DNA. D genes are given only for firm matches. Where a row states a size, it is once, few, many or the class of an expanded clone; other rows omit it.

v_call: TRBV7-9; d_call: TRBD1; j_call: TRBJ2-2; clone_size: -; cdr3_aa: CASSPDRANTGELFF; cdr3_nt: TGTGCCAGCAGCCCAGACAGGGCGAACACCGGGGAGCTGTTTTTT
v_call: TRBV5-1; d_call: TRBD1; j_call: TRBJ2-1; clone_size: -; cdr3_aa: CASSQTGAVDNEQFF; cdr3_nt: TGCGCCAGCAGCCAGACAGGGGCTGTAGACAATGAGCAGTTCTTC
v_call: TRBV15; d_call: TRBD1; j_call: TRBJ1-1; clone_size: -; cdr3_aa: CATSRPGGGTEAFF; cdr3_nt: TGTGCCACCAGCAGACCAGGGGGCGGAACTGAAGCTTTCTTT
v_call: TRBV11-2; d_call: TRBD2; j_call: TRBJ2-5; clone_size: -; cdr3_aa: CASSWGTSGVQETQYF; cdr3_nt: TGTGCCAGCAGCTGGGGGACTAGCGGGGTACAAGAGACCCAGTACTTC
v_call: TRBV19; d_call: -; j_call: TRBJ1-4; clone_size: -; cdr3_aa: CASRVQGAGEKLFF; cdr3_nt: TGTGCCAGTAGAGTACAGGGAGCAGGAGAAAAACTGTTTTTT
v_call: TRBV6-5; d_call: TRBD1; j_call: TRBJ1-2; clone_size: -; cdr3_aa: CASSLRQGGYGYTF; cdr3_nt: TGTGCCAGCAGCTTACGACAGGGAGGCTATGGCTACACCTTC
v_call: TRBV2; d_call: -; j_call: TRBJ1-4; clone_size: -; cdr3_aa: CASRATQGSNEKLFF; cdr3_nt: TGTGCCAGCAGGGCTACTCAGGGGTCTAATGAAAAACTGTTTTTT
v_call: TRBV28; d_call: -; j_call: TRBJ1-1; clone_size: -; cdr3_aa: CASSPPLGEAFF; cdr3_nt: TGTGCCAGCAGTCCTCCGTTGGGTGAAGCTTTCTTT
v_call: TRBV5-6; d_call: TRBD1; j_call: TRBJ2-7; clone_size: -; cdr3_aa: CASSLGPDRKPYEQYF; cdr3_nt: TGTGCCAGCAGCTTGGGACCGGACAGGAAACCCTACGAGCAGTACTTC
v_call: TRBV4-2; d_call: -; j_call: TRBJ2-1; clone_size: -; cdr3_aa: CASSHPDRSRGGEQFF; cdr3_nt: TGTGCCAGCAGCCACCCCGACCGGTCTAGGGGCGGTGAGCAGTTCTTC
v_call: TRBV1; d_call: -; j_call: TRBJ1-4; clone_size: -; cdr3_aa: CTSSLRTAATNEKLFF; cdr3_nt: TGCACCAGCAGCCTCAGGACAGCAGCAACTAATGAAAAACTGTTTTTT
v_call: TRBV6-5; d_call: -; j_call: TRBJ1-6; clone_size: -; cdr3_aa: CASSRDGGNNSPLHF; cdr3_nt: TGTGCCAGCAGCCGAGACGGGGGAAATAATTCACCCCTCCACTTT
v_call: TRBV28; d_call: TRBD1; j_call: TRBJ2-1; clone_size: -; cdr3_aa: CASTGTGDNEQFF; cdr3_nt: TGTGCCAGCACCGGGACAGGGGACAATGAGCAGTTCTTC
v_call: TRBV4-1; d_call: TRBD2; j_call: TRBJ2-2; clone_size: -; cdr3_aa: CASTTTSGERGGELFF; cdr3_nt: TGCGCCAGCACCACGACTAGCGGGGAGAGGGGCGGGGAGCTGTTTTTT
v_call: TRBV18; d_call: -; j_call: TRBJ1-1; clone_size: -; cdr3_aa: CASSSTGLLRDTEAFF; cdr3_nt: TGTGCCAGCTCCTCAACCGGATTGTTAAGGGACACTGAAGCTTTCTTT
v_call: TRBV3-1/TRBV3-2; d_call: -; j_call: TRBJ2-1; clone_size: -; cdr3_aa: CASSQPGQGRNEQFF; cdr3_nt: TGTGCCAGCAGCCAACCCGGTCAGGGACGGAATGAGCAGTTCTTC
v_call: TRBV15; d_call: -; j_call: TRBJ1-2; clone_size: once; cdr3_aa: CATSLFPNYGYTF; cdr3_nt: TGTGCCACCAGCCTGTTCCCTAACTATGGCTACACCTTC
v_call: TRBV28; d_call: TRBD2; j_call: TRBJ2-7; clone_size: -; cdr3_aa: CASSPSGTASYEQYF; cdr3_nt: TGTGCCAGCAGTCCTAGCGGGACCGCCTCCTACGAGCAGTACTTC
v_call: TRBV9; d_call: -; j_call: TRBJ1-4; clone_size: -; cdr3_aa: CASSAGHANEKLFF; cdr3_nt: TGTGCCAGCAGCGCCGGGCATGCTAATGAAAAACTGTTTTTT
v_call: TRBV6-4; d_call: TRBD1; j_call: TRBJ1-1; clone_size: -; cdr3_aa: CASSDTDRGSTEAFF; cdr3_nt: TGTGCCAGCAGTGACACCGACAGGGGGAGCACTGAAGCTTTCTTT
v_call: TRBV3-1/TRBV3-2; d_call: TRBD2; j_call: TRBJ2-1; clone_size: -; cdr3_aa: CASSPIAGGERSYNEQFF; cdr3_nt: TGTGCCAGCAGCCCTATAGCGGGAGGTGAAAGGTCCTACAATGAGCAGTTCTTC
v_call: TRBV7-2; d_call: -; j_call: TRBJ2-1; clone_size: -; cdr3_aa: CASSSRPWQGDNEQFF; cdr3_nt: TGTGCCAGCAGCTCACGCCCTTGGCAGGGAGACAATGAGCAGTTCTTC
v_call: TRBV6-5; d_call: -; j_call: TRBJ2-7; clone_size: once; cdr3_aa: CASKDRRSRSYEQYF; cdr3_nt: TGTGCCAGCAAAGACAGGAGGTCGAGGTCGTACGAGCAGTACTTC
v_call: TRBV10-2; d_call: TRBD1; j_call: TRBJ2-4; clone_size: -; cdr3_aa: CASSEGQGLDIQYF; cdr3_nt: TGCGCCAGCAGCGAGGGACAGGGATTGGACATTCAGTACTTC
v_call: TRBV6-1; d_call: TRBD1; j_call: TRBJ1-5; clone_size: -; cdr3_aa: CASSEAGQVGNQPQHF; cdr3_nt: TGTGCCAGCAGTGAGGCCGGACAGGTTGGCAATCAGCCCCAGCATTTT
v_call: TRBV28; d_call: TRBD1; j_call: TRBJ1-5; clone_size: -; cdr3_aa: CASRAHGQGKGQPQHF; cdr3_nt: TGTGCCAGCAGGGCTCACGGACAGGGGAAGGGTCAGCCCCAGCATTTT
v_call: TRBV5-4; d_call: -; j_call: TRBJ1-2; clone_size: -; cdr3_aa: CASSPGGAKGRLGYGYTF; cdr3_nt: TGTGCCAGCAGCCCCGGGGGGGCTAAAGGGAGGTTAGGCTATGGCTACACCTTC
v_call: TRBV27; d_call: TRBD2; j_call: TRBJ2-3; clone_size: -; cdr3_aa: CASSLASGRADTQYF; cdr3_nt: TGTGCCAGCAGTTTAGCGTCAGGGAGGGCAGATACGCAGTATTTT
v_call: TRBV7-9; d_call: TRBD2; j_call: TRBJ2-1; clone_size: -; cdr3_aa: CASSLAGGRVGEQFF; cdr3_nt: TGTGCCAGCAGCCTAGCGGGCGGCCGGGTCGGTGAGCAGTTCTTC
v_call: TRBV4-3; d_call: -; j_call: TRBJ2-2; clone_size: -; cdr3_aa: CASSQVRRANTGELFF; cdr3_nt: TGCGCCAGCAGCCAGGTTAGGCGGGCCAACACCGGGGAGCTGTTTTTT
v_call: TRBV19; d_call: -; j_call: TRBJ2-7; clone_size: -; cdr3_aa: CASSPTETYEQYF; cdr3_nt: TGTGCCAGTAGCCCGACAGAGACCTACGAGCAGTACTTC
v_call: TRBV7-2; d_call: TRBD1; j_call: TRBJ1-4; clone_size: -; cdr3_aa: CASSPDRVSEKLFF; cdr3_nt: TGTGCCAGCAGTCCGGACAGGGTGTCTGAAAAACTGTTTTTT
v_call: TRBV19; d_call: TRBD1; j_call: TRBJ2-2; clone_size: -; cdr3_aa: CASSHTRRGPFTGELFF; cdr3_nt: TGTGCCAGTAGTCATACCCGCAGGGGGCCATTCACCGGGGAGCTGTTTTTT
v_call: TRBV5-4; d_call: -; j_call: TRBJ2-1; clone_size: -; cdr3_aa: CASSLGGSANEQFF; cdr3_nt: TGTGCCAGCAGCCTCGGTGGCAGTGCCAATGAGCAGTTCTTC